Detailed here is one T cell receptor (beta chain). Its antigen remains unidentified. This entry is derived from a study of cytomegalovirus exposure and HLA in healthy donors. General study findings and limits: The authors listed about 170 TCR beta chains as cytomegalovirus-associated.

The PCR made use of 60 Vbeta and 13 Jbeta primers. Assay: immunoSEQ multiplex PCR; the TCRdb copy retains only in-frame clones and omits some. The table lists roughly 160,000 clones, approximately 78% of them singletons. The material sequenced was PBMCs. The receptor was derived from a male donor in good health and CMV-seropositive.

The chain's CDR3 is CASSPSAPGAQETQYF. The CDR3, as DNA: TGTGCCAGCAGTCCCTCTGCGCCAGGGGCCCAAGAGACCCAGTACTTC. The chain carries TRBV27 and TRBJ2-5, with D possibly matching TRBD1 (6 bases). Germline CDR1 is MNHEY and CDR2 is SMNVEV (reference sequence). This CDR3 spans 16 amino acids. Deletions cut 5 bases from V and 1 base from J, with 17 bases between.